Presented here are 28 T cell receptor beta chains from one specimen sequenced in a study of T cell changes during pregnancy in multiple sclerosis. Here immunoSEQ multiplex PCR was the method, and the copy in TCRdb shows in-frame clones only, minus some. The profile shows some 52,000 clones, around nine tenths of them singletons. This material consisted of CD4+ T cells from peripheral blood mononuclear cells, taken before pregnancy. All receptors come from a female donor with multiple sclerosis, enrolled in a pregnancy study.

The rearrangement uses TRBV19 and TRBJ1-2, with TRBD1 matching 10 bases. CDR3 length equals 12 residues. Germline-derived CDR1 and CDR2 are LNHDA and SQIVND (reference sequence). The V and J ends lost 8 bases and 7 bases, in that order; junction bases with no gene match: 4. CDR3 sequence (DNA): TGTGCCAGTTTGACAGGGGGCTCTGGCTACACCTTC. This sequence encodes CASLTGGSGYTF.

CDR3 in DNA: TGCAGCGTCACGACCCTTATCTCGTGGGCCCTCTATGGCTACACCTTC. Translated, it gives CSVTTLISWALYGYTF. The chain has TRBV29-1 and TRBJ1-2; the D is unclear. CDR3 length: 16 amino acids. Germline CDR1 reads SQVTM; CDR2 reads ANQGSEA. V dropped 6 bases and J dropped 4 bases, with 24 bases sitting between them.

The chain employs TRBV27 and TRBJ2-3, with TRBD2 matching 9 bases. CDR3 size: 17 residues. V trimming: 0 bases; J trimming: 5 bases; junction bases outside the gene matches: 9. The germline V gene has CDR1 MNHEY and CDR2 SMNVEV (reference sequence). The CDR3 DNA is TGTGCCAGCAGTTTATCGGGCGGGAGGGCCCTGGGAGATACGCAGTATTTT. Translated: CASSLSGGRALGDTQYF.

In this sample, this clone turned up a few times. The CDR3 DNA reads as TGTGCCAGCAGTGAGCCCAGGGGGCAGGGGTTCTTC. It is translated as CASSEPRGQGFF. The chain has TRBV6-1 and TRBJ2-1; 8 bases match TRBD1. Germline V lookup: CDR1 MNHNS, CDR2 SASEGT. CDR3 length equals 12 residues. The J segment lost 15 bases and the V segment lost 3 bases, leaving 7 bases of the junction unmatched.

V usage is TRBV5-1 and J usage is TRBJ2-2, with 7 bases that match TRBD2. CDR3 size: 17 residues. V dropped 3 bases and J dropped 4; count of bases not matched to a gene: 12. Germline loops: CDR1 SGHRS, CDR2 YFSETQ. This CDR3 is CASSYAGVRSGTGELFF. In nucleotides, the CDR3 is TGCGCCAGCAGCTATGCGGGAGTTCGTTCGGGCACCGGGGAGCTGTTTTTT.

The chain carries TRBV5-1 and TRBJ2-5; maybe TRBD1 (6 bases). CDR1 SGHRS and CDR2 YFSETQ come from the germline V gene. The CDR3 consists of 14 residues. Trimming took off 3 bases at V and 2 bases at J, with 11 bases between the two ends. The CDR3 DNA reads TGCGCCAGCAGCTCTGCAGGGGTACAAGAGACCCAGTACTTC. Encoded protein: CASSSAGVQETQYF.

As DNA, the CDR3 is TGCAGCGTTGATTTGTTTAGCTATGGCTACACCTTC. This gives the protein CSVDLFSYGYTF. The chain is built from TRBV29-1 and TRBJ1-2; no firm D call. Trimming took off 3 bases at V and 4 bases at J, with 9 bases between the two ends. Germline V gene lookup returns CDR1 SQVTM and CDR2 ANQGSEA. The CDR3 is 12 amino acids.

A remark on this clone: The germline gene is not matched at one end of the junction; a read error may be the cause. CDR3 sequence reads: CASTLTGINGYTF. The DNA for the CDR3 is TGTGCCAGCACCTTAACAGGGATTAATGGCTACACCTTC. V gene TRBV11-2 combines with J gene TRBJ1-2; D possibly corresponds to TRBD1 (6 bases). Looked up from germline, CDR1 is SGHAT and CDR2 is FQNNGV. The CDR3 length is 13 residues.

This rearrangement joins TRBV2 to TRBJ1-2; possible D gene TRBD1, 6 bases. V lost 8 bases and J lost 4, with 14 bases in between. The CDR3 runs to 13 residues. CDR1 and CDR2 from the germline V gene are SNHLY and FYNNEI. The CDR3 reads CASPPGRGYGYTF. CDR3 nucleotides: TGTGCCAGCCCCCCCGGCAGGGGCTATGGCTACACCTTC.

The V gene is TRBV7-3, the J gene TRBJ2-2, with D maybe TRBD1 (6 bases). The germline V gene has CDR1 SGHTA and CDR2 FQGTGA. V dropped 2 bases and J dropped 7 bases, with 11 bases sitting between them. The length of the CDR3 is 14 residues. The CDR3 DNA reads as TGTGCCAGCAGCTTATATCAGGGGCACGGGGAGCTGTTTTTT. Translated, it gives CASSLYQGHGELFF.

The CDR3: CASSLMRAGGAHEQYF. The CDR3 region has the DNA TGCGCCAGCAGCTTAATGAGAGCGGGAGGAGCCCACGAGCAGTACTTC. The chain links TRBV5-1 to TRBJ2-7, with 9 bases matching TRBD2. Germline CDR1 and CDR2: SGHRS and YFSETQ. Losses at the gene ends were 2 bases for V and 5 bases for J; bases not matched to a gene: 11. The CDR3 length is 16 residues.

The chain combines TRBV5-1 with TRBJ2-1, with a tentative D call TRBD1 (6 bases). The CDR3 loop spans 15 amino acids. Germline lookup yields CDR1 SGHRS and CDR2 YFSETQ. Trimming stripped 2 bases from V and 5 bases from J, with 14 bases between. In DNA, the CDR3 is TGCGCCAGCAGCTTCCGGCAGGGGTGGAACAATGAGCAGTTCTTC. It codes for CASSFRQGWNNEQFF. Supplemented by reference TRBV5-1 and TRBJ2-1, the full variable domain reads KAGVTQTPRYLIKTRGQQVTLSCSPISGHRSVSWYQQTPGQGLQFLFEYFSETQRNKGNFPGRFSGRQFSNSRSEMNVSTLELGDSALYLCASSFRQGWNNEQFFGPGTRLTVL.

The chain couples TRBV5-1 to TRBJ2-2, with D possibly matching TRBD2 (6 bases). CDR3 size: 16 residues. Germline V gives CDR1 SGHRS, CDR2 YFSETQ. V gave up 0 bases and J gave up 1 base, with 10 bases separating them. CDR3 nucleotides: TGCGCCAGCAGCTTGGAAGCTAGCGTGAACACCGGGGAGCTGTTTTTT. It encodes CASSLEASVNTGELFF.

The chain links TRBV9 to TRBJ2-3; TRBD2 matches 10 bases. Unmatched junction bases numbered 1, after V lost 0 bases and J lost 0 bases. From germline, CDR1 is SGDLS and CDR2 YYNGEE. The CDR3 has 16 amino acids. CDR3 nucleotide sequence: TGTGCCAGCAGCGTAGAAGCGGGAGGGAGCACAGATACGCAGTATTTT. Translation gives CASSVEAGGSTDTQYF.

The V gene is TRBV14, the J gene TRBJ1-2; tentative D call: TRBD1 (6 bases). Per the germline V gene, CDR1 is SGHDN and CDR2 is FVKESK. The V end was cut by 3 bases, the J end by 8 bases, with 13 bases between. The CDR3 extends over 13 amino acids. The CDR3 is CASSQSRTEGYTF. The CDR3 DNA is TGTGCCAGCAGCCAGAGCCGGACAGAGGGCTACACCTTC.

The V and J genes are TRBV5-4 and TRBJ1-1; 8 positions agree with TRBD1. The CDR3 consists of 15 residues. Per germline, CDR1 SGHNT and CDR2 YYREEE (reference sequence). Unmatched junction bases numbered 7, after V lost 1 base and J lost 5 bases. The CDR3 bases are TGTGCCAGCAGCTTGTCCCCGACAGGGGTAACTGAAGCTTTCTTT. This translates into CASSLSPTGVTEAFF.

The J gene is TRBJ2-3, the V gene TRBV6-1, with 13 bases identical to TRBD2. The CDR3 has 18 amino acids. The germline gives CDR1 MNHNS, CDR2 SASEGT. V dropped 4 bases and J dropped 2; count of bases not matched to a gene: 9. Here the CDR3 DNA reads TGTGCCAGCAGTGCGGACCCGGGGACTAGCGGGACCACAGATACGCAGTATTTT. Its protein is CASSADPGTSGTTDTQYF.

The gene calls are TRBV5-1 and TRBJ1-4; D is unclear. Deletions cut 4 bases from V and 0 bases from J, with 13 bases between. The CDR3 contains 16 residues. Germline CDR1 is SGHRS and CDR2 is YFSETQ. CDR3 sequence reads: CASSLDTVATNEKLFF. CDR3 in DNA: TGCGCCAGCAGCCTCGACACGGTTGCAACTAATGAAAAACTGTTTTTT.

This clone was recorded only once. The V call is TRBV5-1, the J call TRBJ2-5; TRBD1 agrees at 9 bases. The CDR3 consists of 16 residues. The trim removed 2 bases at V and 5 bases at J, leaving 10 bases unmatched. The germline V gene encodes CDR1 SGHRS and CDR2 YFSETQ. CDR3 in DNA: TGCGCCAGCAGCTTACAACTCACAGGGGGCGCGGAGACCCAGTACTTC. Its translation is CASSLQLTGGAETQYF.

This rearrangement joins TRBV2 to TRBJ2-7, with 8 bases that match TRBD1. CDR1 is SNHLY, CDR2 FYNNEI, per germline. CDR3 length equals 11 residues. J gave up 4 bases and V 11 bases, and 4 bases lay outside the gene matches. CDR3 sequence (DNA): TGTGCCGGGGGACAGGCTTACGAGCAGTACTTC. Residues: CAGGQAYEQYF.

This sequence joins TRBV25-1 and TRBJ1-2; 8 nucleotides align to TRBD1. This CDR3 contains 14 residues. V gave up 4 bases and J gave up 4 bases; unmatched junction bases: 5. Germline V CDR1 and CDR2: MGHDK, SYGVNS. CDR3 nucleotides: TGTGCCAGCAGTGTCGGACAGGGCAGCTATGGCTACACCTTC. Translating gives CASSVGQGSYGYTF.

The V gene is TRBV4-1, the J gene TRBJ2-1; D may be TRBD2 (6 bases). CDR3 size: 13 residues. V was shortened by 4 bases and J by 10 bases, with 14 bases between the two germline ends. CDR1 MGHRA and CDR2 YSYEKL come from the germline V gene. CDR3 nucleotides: TGCGCCAGCAGCCCAACTCCTAGCGCCGAGCAGTTCTTC. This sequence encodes CASSPTPSAEQFF.

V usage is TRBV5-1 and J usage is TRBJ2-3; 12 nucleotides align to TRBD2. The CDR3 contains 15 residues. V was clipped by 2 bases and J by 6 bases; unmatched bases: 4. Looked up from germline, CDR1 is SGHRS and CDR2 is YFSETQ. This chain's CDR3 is CASSFLAGGADTQYF. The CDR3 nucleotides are TGCGCCAGCAGCTTTCTAGCGGGAGGGGCCGATACGCAGTATTTT. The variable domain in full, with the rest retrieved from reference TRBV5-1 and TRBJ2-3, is KAGVTQTPRYLIKTRGQQVTLSCSPISGHRSVSWYQQTPGQGLQFLFEYFSETQRNKGNFPGRFSGRQFSNSRSEMNVSTLELGDSALYLCASSFLAGGADTQYFGPGTRLTVL.

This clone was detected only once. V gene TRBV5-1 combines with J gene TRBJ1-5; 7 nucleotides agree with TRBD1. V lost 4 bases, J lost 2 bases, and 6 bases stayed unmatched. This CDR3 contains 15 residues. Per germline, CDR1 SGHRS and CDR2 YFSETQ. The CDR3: CASSPDGQGNQPQHF. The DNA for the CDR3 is TGCGCCAGCAGCCCCGACGGACAGGGCAATCAGCCCCAGCATTTT.

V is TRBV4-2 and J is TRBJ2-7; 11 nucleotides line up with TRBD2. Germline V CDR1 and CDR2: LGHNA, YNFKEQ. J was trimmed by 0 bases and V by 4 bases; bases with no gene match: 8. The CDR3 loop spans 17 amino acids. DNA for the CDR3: TGTGCCAGCAGCCCCTCCGGGACTAGCGGATTCTCCTACGAGCAGTACTTC. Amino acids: CASSPSGTSGFSYEQYF.

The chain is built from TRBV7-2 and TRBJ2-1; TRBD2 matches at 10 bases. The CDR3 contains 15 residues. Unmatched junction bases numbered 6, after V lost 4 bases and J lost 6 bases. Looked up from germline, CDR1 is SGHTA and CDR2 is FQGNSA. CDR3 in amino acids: CASSYWTSGGNEQFF. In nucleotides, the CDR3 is TGTGCCAGCAGCTATTGGACTAGCGGAGGCAATGAGCAGTTCTTC. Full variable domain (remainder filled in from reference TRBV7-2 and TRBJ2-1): GAGVSQSPSNKVTEKGKDVELRCDPISGHTALYWYRQSLGQGLEFLIYFQGNSAPDKSGLPSDRFSAERTGGSVSTLTIQRTQQEDSAVYLCASSYWTSGGNEQFFGPGTRLTVL.

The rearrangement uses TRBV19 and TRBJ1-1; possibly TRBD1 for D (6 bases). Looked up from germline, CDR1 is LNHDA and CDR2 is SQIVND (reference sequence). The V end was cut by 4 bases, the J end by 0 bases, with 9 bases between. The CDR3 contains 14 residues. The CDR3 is CASSKGQVNTEAFF. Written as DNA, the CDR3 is TGTGCCAGTAGTAAGGGACAAGTGAACACTGAAGCTTTCTTT.

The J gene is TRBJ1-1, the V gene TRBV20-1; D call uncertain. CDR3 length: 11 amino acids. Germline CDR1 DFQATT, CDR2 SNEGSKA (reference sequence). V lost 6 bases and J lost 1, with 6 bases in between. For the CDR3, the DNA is TGCAGTGCGAGACAGAACACTGAAGCTTTCTTT. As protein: CSARQNTEAFF.